A single sample gave rise to the 21 T cell receptor beta chains below, sequenced in a study of T cell responses to AZD1222 COVID-19 vaccine. TCRdb's table, derived via immunoSEQ multiplex PCR, lists solely in-frame clones and lacks some. Of around 110,000 clones in the sample, around 91% were seen once. The sample consisted of peripheral blood, taken 28 days after the second AZD1222 dose. These receptors were obtained from an adult who received the AZD1222 COVID-19 vaccine.

V and J are TRBV6-1 and TRBJ2-1; 7 bases agree with TRBD1. CDR3 size: 16 residues. Trimming at V came to 4 bases and at J to 5 bases, leaving 11 bases not matched to a gene. CDR1 is MNHNS, CDR2 SASEGT, per germline. CDR3 amino acids: CASSAQTGDEDNEQFF. For the CDR3, the DNA is TGTGCCAGCAGTGCCCAAACAGGGGACGAGGACAATGAGCAGTTCTTC.

This sequence joins TRBV11-2 and TRBJ2-7; D uncertain. V lost 1 base and J 0 bases, leaving 13 bases between the germline ends. Germline V gives CDR1 SGHAT, CDR2 FQNNGV. The CDR3 sequence is 16 residues long. The CDR3 DNA follows: TGTGCCAGCAGCTTAGGGGCCCACGCGAGCTCCTACGAGCAGTACTTC. Protein sequence: CASSLGAHASSYEQYF.

The rearrangement links TRBV6-6 to TRBJ1-5; no clear D gene. The CDR3 has 13 amino acids. Germline CDR1 is MNHNY and CDR2 is SVGAGI (reference sequence). V lost 5 bases and J 10 bases, leaving 15 bases between the germline ends. CDR3 residues: CASSALMGQPQHF. The CDR3 nucleotides read TGTGCCAGCAGTGCCCTAATGGGCCAACCCCAGCATTTT.

This clone was counted once. The CDR3 nucleotides are TGTGCCAGCAGCTCTAGACAGGGGGCTCAGCCCCAGCATTTT. It translates to CASSSRQGAQPQHF. The chain recombines TRBV7-2 with TRBJ1-5, with 10 bases lining up with TRBD1. V shed 4 bases and J 6 bases; nucleotides not matched to a gene: 3. This CDR3 comprises 14 residues. Germline values: CDR1 SGHTA, CDR2 FQGNSA.

This clone was detected only once. This rearrangement joins TRBV5-1 to TRBJ2-2, with D hard to call. Germline loops: CDR1 SGHRS, CDR2 YFSETQ. The CDR3 is 17 amino acids. Trimming shortened V by 0 bases and J by 3 bases, and 15 bases separated the two germline ends. The CDR3 DNA reads TGCGCCAGCAGCTTGGGGGCCAGACCACGGGACACCGGGGAGCTGTTTTTT. Translating gives CASSLGARPRDTGELFF.

This chain joins TRBV6-5 and TRBJ2-1, with D possibly being TRBD2 (5 bases). Deletions cut 8 bases from V and 1 base from J, with 12 bases between. This CDR3 contains 14 residues. Germline CDR1 reads MNHEY; CDR2 reads SVGAGI. The CDR3 nucleotides read TGTGCCAGCGGGTCGGGATCATCCTACAATGAGCAGTTCTTC. As protein: CASGSGSSYNEQFF.

This clone has just one count. The rearrangement uses TRBV7-8 and TRBJ1-4; TRBD1 matches at 8 bases. Germline V lookup: CDR1 SGHVS, CDR2 FQNEAQ. The V and J ends lost 5 bases and 4 bases, in that order; junction bases with no gene match: 6. The CDR3 contains 15 residues. The CDR3 here is CASSRRTGHNEKLFF. CDR3 DNA: TGTGCCAGCAGCCGCCGGACAGGGCATAATGAAAAACTGTTTTTT.

This chain joins TRBV30 and TRBJ1-3; D gene uncertain. The CDR3 spans 13 residues. V was clipped by 0 bases and J by 5 bases, with 8 bases between them. The germline CDR1 and CDR2 sequences are GTSNPN and SVGIG (reference sequence). CDR3 DNA: TGTGCCTGGAGTGTAACCGACAGAAACACCATATATTTT. It translates to CAWSVTDRNTIYF.

V gene TRBV24-1 combines with J gene TRBJ2-1; tentatively, D is TRBD1 (5 bases). With 0 bases removed from V and 1 base from J, the gap between germline ends came to 9 bases. Germline CDR1 KGHDR, CDR2 SFDVKD. The CDR3 spans 16 residues. CDR3 residues: CATSDLADKSYNEQFF. The CDR3, as DNA: TGTGCCACCAGTGATTTGGCGGACAAGTCCTACAATGAGCAGTTCTTC.

The chain couples TRBV28 to TRBJ1-2; D uncertain. Germline V gene lookup returns CDR1 MDHEN and CDR2 SYDVKM. The germline V and J ends were trimmed by 2 bases and 6 bases, with 10 bases remaining between them. The CDR3 is 13 residues long. CDR3 protein: CASSLRSIHGYTF. The CDR3 coding sequence is TGTGCCAGCAGTTTAAGGTCCATCCATGGCTACACCTTC.

The CDR3 here is CASSFGGFGEQFF. In nucleotides, the CDR3 is TGTGCCAGCAGCTTTGGGGGCTTCGGGGAGCAGTTCTTC. J is TRBJ2-1 and V is TRBV5-8; possibly TRBD1 for D (6 bases). CDR1 and CDR2 from the germline V gene are SGHTS and YDEGEE. The V end was cut by 2 bases, the J end by 10 bases, with 13 bases between. The CDR3 has 13 amino acids.

The chain carries TRBV28 and TRBJ1-4, with 8 bases that match TRBD1. The ends lost 8 bases at V and 5 bases at J; junction bases unmatched: 7. Germline-derived CDR1 and CDR2 are MDHEN and SYDVKM. CDR3 size: 14 residues. In DNA form, the CDR3 reads TGTGCCAGCGGACCTTGGACAGGGAATGAAAAACTGTTTTTT. Protein product: CASGPWTGNEKLFF.

This clone was observed a few times. The chain links TRBV11-2 to TRBJ2-1; tentative D call: TRBD1 (6 bases). The V end was cut by 7 bases, the J end by 4 bases, with 11 bases between. Germline V CDR1 and CDR2: SGHAT, FQNNGV. This CDR3 has 13 residues. This CDR3 reads CASTIGGYNEQFF. DNA of the CDR3: TGTGCCAGCACCATAGGGGGTTACAATGAGCAGTTCTTC.

This clone was counted a single time. The chain carries TRBV30 and TRBJ1-5; the D gene is possibly TRBD1 (6 bases). The CDR3 consists of 14 residues. V shed 2 bases and J shed 6 bases, with 14 bases lying between them. Germline V gene sequence: CDR1 GTSNPN, CDR2 SVGIG (reference sequence). This CDR3 reads CAWSPGGAAQPQHF. The CDR3 bases are TGTGCCTGGAGTCCCGGGGGGGCGGCTCAGCCCCAGCATTTT. The full variable domain, rest sourced from reference TRBV30 and TRBJ1-5, is SQTIHQWPATLVQPVGSPLSLECTVEGTSNPNLYWYRQAAGRGLQLLFYSVGIGQISSEVPQNLSASRPQDRQFILSSKKLLLSDSGFYLCAWSPGGAAQPQHFGDGTRLSIL.

This chain uses TRBV5-1 with TRBJ2-3, with TRBD1 matching over 12 bases. CDR3 length equals 16 residues. Per the germline V gene, CDR1 is SGHRS and CDR2 is YFSETQ. Germline trimming cut 2 bases from V and 4 bases from J; bases unmatched to any gene: 5. The CDR3 DNA reads TGCGCCAGCAGCTTACCCGGGACAGGGGGCGCAGATACGCAGTATTTT. Residues: CASSLPGTGGADTQYF.

This chain's CDR3 is CASSPSGQGLDEQFF. CDR3 sequence (DNA): TGTGCCAGCTCACCAAGCGGACAGGGTCTCGATGAGCAGTTCTTC. The chain joins TRBV18 to TRBJ2-1; 8 bases line up with TRBD1. The V gene end was trimmed by 2 bases and the J gene end by 8 bases; junction bases not matched to a gene: 8. The CDR3 is 15 amino acids. In germline, CDR1 is KGHSH, CDR2 LQKENI.

The chain recombines TRBV10-1 with TRBJ1-1; D not certain. The CDR3 sequence is 13 residues long. Germline assignment: CDR1 WNHNN and CDR2 SYGVQD (reference sequence). V shed 3 bases and J shed 4 bases, with 9 bases lying between them. CDR3 loop: CASSEGSTTEAFF. The CDR3 nucleotides are TGCGCCAGCAGTGAAGGGTCGACCACTGAAGCTTTCTTT.

This clone was seen a single time. CDR3 residues: CASSAGLAGALYEQFF. The CDR3, as DNA: TGTGCCAGCAGCGCGGGACTAGCGGGAGCGTTATATGAGCAGTTCTTC. The genes are TRBV7-3 and TRBJ2-1, with 14 positions matching TRBD2. Germline CDR1 is SGHTA and CDR2 is FQGTGA. CDR3 length: 16 residues. V shed 5 bases, J shed 8 bases, and the junction held 8 bases outside the gene matches.

The rearrangement uses TRBV29-1 and TRBJ1-1, with 10 bases lining up with TRBD1. The junction had 8 bases not matched to a gene; V was cut back by 6 bases and J by 4 bases. Germline V gene sequence: CDR1 SQVTM, CDR2 ANQGSEA. CDR3 length: 14 residues. CDR3 nucleotide sequence: TGCAGCGTGAGGGGGGGACAGGGGTTCACTGAAGCTTTCTTT. Protein sequence: CSVRGGQGFTEAFF.

This rearrangement joins TRBV2 to TRBJ2-7; no reliable D call. The V gene's germline CDR1 is SNHLY and CDR2 FYNNEI. The germline V and J ends were trimmed by 8 bases and 3 bases, with 11 bases remaining between them. The CDR3 has 12 amino acids. CDR3 bases: TGTGCCAGCGGTCGGGCTAGCTACGAGCAGTACTTC. Protein: CASGRASYEQYF.

This clone was seen only once. V gene TRBV7-2 combines with J gene TRBJ1-1, with 7 bases matching TRBD1. V shed 5 bases, J shed 4 bases, and the junction held 4 bases outside the gene matches. Looked up from germline, CDR1 is SGHTA and CDR2 is FQGNSA. CDR3 size: 13 residues. The CDR3 loop reads CASSPQGGTEAFF. The CDR3 DNA reads as TGTGCCAGCAGCCCCCAGGGGGGCACTGAAGCTTTCTTT.